This TCR beta chain was sequenced in a study of HIV-infected children after antiretroviral therapy interruption. Across the study: EBV and CMV exposure was recorded in most children.

The treatment denotes: PENTA 11 planned treatment interruption arm or continuous ART arm. At least 24 weeks of at least three-drug ART, in children 2 to 15 years. Samples needed at least 5 million viable cryopreserved PBMCs. This clonotype was detected ten times or more. The TCR library was built from RNA with a 3' RACE protocol and unique molecular identifiers. TCRdb passed the 3' RACE reads through MiXCR, listing each CDR3 protein once. The data show about 89,000 distinct CDR3 sequences, about 7.2% seen once. The material sequenced was CD45RA+ CD4+ T cells from PBMCs, pooled from several time points, taken from a donor given antiretroviral therapy, either interrupted or continuous. Regarding subset: naive CD4+ CD45RA+ CD45RO- T cells. The sequence came from a pool of human donors with HIV.

As DNA, the CDR3 is TGTGCCACCTCGACTAGCGGATACGAGCAGTACTTC. Residues: CATSTSGYEQYF. V usage is TRBV6-2 or TRBV6-3 and J usage is TRBJ2-7; TRBD2 matches 9 bases. The length of the CDR3 is 12 residues. Germline-derived CDR1 and CDR2 are MNHEY and SVGEGT. With V trimmed by 10 bases and J by 4 bases, 5 bases remained unmatched.